The 20 T cell receptor beta chains below all came from one sample that was sequenced in a study of T cell responses to AZD1222 COVID-19 vaccine. Libraries were prepared by immunoSEQ multiplex PCR; TCRdb keeps only in-frame clonotypes and omits some of them. This sample has 100,000 or so clones, with about 86% found just once. Sequenced material: peripheral blood, taken 28 days after the second AZD1222 dose. Receptors originate from an adult who received the AZD1222 COVID-19 vaccine.

V gene TRBV6-5 combines with J gene TRBJ2-2, with TRBD2 matching over 8 bases. Germline CDR1 reads MNHEY; CDR2 reads SVGAGI. This CDR3 is 14 amino acids long. J lost 5 bases, V lost 8 bases, and 7 bases had no gene match. CDR3: CASGVGGGTGELFF. In DNA, the CDR3 is TGTGCCAGCGGGGTCGGGGGGGGGACCGGGGAGCTGTTTTTT.

V usage is TRBV7-9 and J usage is TRBJ2-1, with 9 bases that match TRBD1. CDR1 SEHNR and CDR2 FQNEAQ come from the germline V gene (reference sequence). The CDR3 covers 15 residues. V dropped 5 bases and J dropped 8; count of bases not matched to a gene: 10. CDR3 loop: CASSKAGTGTYEQFF. CDR3 DNA: TGTGCCAGCAGCAAGGCCGGGACAGGGACATATGAGCAGTTCTTC.

The chain uses TRBV5-6 and TRBJ1-4; the match to TRBD1 covers 10 bases. CDR1 and CDR2 (germline): SGHDT, YYEEEE. This CDR3 comprises 15 residues. V trimming: 1 base; J trimming: 10 bases; junction bases outside the gene matches: 7. The CDR3 loop reads CASSLFGTGEGKLFF. The CDR3 DNA reads TGTGCCAGCAGCTTGTTTGGGACAGGGGAGGGAAAACTGTTTTTT.

V usage is TRBV6-1 and J usage is TRBJ1-2, with 9 bases lining up with TRBD1. Unmatched junction bases numbered 5, after V lost 0 bases and J lost 6 bases. Germline V gene lookup returns CDR1 MNHNS and CDR2 SASEGT. The CDR3 is 15 amino acids. This CDR3 reads CASSEAGTGTHGYTF. The DNA for the CDR3 is TGTGCCAGCAGTGAAGCAGGGACAGGGACCCATGGCTACACCTTC.

This clone has a single count. The J gene is TRBJ1-2, the V gene TRBV4-1; D not certain. V was cut by 1 base and J by 7 bases, with 7 bases left in between. There are 12 residues in the CDR3. The V gene's germline CDR1 is MGHRA and CDR2 YSYEKL. Written as DNA, the CDR3 is TGCGCCAGCAGCCAAGGTTGGGTTGGCTACACCTTC. Translation: CASSQGWVGYTF.

This clone was observed once. The J gene is TRBJ1-5, the V gene TRBV19; maybe TRBD1 (5 bases). The CDR3 is 14 residues long. Germline V lookup: CDR1 LNHDA, CDR2 SQIVND (reference sequence). Trimming shortened V by 5 bases and J by 3 bases, and 11 bases separated the two germline ends. This chain's CDR3 is CASSSGHLNQPQHF. CDR3 DNA sequence: TGTGCCAGTAGTTCCGGACACCTCAATCAGCCCCAGCATTTT.

V usage is TRBV18 and J usage is TRBJ1-1; no definite D call. The CDR3 has 14 residues. Germline lookup yields CDR1 KGHSH and CDR2 LQKENI. The ends were cut back, 0 bases at V and 4 bases at J, with 9 bases in the middle. DNA for the CDR3: TGTGCCAGCTCACCACCGGTGGGTGCCACTGAAGCTTTCTTT. It yields the protein CASSPPVGATEAFF.

The chain carries TRBV21-1 and TRBJ1-1. TRBV21-1 is designated a pseudogene. The CDR3 covers 18 residues. The CDR3 DNA follows: TGTGCCAGCAGCAAAAGGGAGGGGGACAGCCTTCATAACACTGAAGCTTTCTTT. It specifies CASSKREGDSLHNTEAFF.

This chain links TRBV7-2 with TRBJ1-4, with D possibly matching TRBD1 (5 bases). V was clipped by 4 bases and J by 9 bases, with 12 bases between them. Germline CDR1 reads SGHTA; CDR2 reads FQGNSA. This CDR3 has 13 residues. The CDR3 DNA is TGTGCCAGCAGCTCGGAACCGGGACAAAAACTGTTTTTT. Amino acids: CASSSEPGQKLFF. The variable domain in full, with the rest retrieved from reference TRBV7-2 and TRBJ1-4, is GAGVSQSPSNKVTEKGKDVELRCDPISGHTALYWYRQSLGQGLEFLIYFQGNSAPDKSGLPSDRFSAERTGGSVSTLTIQRTQQEDSAVYLCASSSEPGQKLFFGSGTQLSVL.

This chain links TRBV6-5 with TRBJ2-3; D call uncertain. This CDR3 has 15 amino acids. The V and J ends lost 7 bases and 0 bases respectively, with 14 bases between them. The germline V gene has CDR1 MNHEY and CDR2 SVGAGI. This CDR3 reads CASTSGSTSTDTQYF. The DNA of the CDR3 is TGTGCCAGCACCTCCGGGTCAACAAGCACAGATACGCAGTATTTT.

The chain has TRBV11-2 and TRBJ2-5, with 7 nucleotides matching TRBD1. Losses at the gene ends were 1 base for V and 5 bases for J; bases not matched to a gene: 1. This CDR3 has 13 amino acids. Germline V gives CDR1 SGHAT, CDR2 FQNNGV. The CDR3 spells CASSLGDSETQYF. CDR3 DNA sequence: TGTGCCAGCAGCTTAGGGGACAGCGAGACCCAGTACTTC.

CDR3 amino acids: CASSIPSGGETQYF. CDR3 coding DNA: TGCGCCAGCAGCATACCGTCAGGGGGCGAGACCCAGTACTTC. The gene calls are TRBV5-1 and TRBJ2-5, with 8 bases identical to TRBD1. The CDR3 is made up of 14 amino acids. The V gene end was trimmed by 4 bases and the J gene end by 5 bases; junction bases not matched to a gene: 7. CDR1 and CDR2 from the germline V gene are SGHRS and YFSETQ.

The gene calls are TRBV2 and TRBJ1-2; no definite D call. The V gene lost 6 bases and the J gene lost 7 bases, with 21 bases spanning the gap. The length of the CDR3 is 15 residues. CDR1 is SNHLY and CDR2 is FYNNEI in the germline V gene. The DNA of the CDR3 is TGTGCCAGCAGCCCCCAGACCTTGGCCCTTCGTGGCTACACCTTC. It translates to CASSPQTLALRGYTF.

This clone was recorded only once. The rearrangement joins TRBV3-1 (or the pseudogene TRBV3-2) to TRBJ2-7; 7 bases align to TRBD2. The CDR3 totals 15 residues. V lost 0 bases to trimming and J lost 5 bases; unmatched junction nucleotides: 7. Germline V gene lookup returns CDR1 LGHDT and CDR2 YNNKEL (reference sequence). The DNA of the CDR3 is TGTGCCAGCAGCCAAGATCTAACTAGCGCCCACGAGCAGTACTTC. It translates to CASSQDLTSAHEQYF.

This clone was seen once. This sequence joins TRBV28 and TRBJ1-2, with D perhaps TRBD1 (6 bases). Trimming stripped 3 bases from V and 8 bases from J, with 13 bases between. From germline, CDR1 is MDHEN and CDR2 SYDVKM. The CDR3 runs to 13 residues. CDR3 in amino acids: CASSFTGSRGYTF. The CDR3 DNA follows: TGTGCCAGCAGTTTTACAGGGTCTCGGGGCTACACCTTC.

The rearrangement joins TRBV5-6 to TRBJ2-3; 8 nucleotides line up with TRBD2. From germline, CDR1 is SGHDT and CDR2 YYEEEE. The CDR3 is made up of 16 amino acids. Unmatched junction bases numbered 4, after V lost 1 base and J lost 0 bases. CDR3 amino acids: CASSLRVAGSTDTQYF. In DNA form, the CDR3 reads TGTGCCAGCAGCTTGCGGGTAGCGGGGAGCACAGATACGCAGTATTTT.

The chain carries TRBV6-5 and TRBJ2-5; D is perhaps TRBD1 (5 bases). CDR3 length: 14 amino acids. V lost 7 bases and J lost 5, with 17 bases in between. From germline, CDR1 is MNHEY and CDR2 SVGAGI. The DNA of the CDR3 is TGTGCCAGCACTTGGGCAGGGCAGTGGGAGACCCAGTACTTC. It codes for CASTWAGQWETQYF.

The chain couples TRBV5-1 to TRBJ2-1; 8 bases are a match to TRBD1. The trim removed 4 bases at V and 7 bases at J, leaving 13 bases unmatched. The CDR3 sequence is 16 residues long. Germline CDR1 is SGHRS and CDR2 is YFSETQ. The CDR3 sequence: CASSPEPGQARNEQFF. Here the CDR3 DNA reads TGCGCCAGCAGCCCGGAGCCGGGACAGGCTAGAAATGAGCAGTTCTTC. The full variable domain, completed using reference TRBV5-1 and TRBJ2-1, is KAGVTQTPRYLIKTRGQQVTLSCSPISGHRSVSWYQQTPGQGLQFLFEYFSETQRNKGNFPGRFSGRQFSNSRSEMNVSTLELGDSALYLCASSPEPGQARNEQFFGPGTRLTVL.

J is TRBJ2-2 and V is TRBV28; 9 nucleotides line up with TRBD1. The V gene's germline CDR1 is MDHEN and CDR2 SYDVKM. The ends lost 7 bases at V and 4 bases at J; junction bases unmatched: 10. This CDR3 contains 16 residues. The CDR3 nucleotides are TGTGCCAGCAATACCCGGGACAGGGACCGCACCGGGGAGCTGTTTTTT. Translating gives CASNTRDRDRTGELFF.

The V gene is TRBV5-4, the J gene TRBJ1-6, with D perhaps TRBD1 (5 bases). The V end lost 0 bases, the J end lost 6 bases, and 13 bases lay between the germline ends. Germline V gene sequence: CDR1 SGHNT, CDR2 YYREEE (reference sequence). The CDR3 sequence is 16 residues long. The CDR3 DNA follows: TGTGCCAGCAGCTTGGGCCTTGGGGGGGGTAATTCACCCCTCCACTTT. It specifies CASSLGLGGGNSPLHF.